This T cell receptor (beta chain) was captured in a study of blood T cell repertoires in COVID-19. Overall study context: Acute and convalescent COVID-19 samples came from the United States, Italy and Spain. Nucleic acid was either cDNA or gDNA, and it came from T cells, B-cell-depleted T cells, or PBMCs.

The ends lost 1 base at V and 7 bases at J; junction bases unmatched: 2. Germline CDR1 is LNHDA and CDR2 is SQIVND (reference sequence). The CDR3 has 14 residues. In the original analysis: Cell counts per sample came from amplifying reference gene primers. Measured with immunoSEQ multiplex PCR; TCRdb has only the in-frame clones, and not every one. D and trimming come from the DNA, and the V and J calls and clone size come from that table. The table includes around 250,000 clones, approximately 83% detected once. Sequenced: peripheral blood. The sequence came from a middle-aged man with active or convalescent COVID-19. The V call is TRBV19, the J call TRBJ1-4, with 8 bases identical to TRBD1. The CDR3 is CASSIADRGEKLFF. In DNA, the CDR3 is TGTGCCAGTAGTATAGCTGACAGGGGTGAAAAACTGTTTTTT. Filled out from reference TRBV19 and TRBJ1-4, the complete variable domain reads DGGITQSPKYLFRKEGQNVTLSCEQNLNHDAMYWYRQDPGQGLRLIYYSQIVNDFQKGDIAEGYSVSREKKESFPLTVTSAQKNPTAFYLCASSIADRGEKLFFGSGTQLSVL.